This TCR beta chain was profiled in a study of T-cell memory formation after mild COVID-19. On the study more broadly: TCR clusters were largely donor specific. General study results and limits: In pre-infection memory, a portion of responding clones appeared, which suggested that cross-reactive memory joined.

With respect to this clonotype: The antigen remains undetermined.

Germline V gene data show CDR1 as SNHLY and CDR2 as FYNNEI. The V end lost 0 bases, the J end lost 5 bases, and 15 bases lay between the germline ends. The CDR3 runs 16 residues. TCRdb re-derived calls from the 5' RACE reads in MiXCR, one entry per CDR3 protein. Of 200,000 to 250,000 distinct CDR3 sequences listed, over 7.5% are singletons. The rearrangement links TRBV2 to TRBJ2-3; D possibly uses TRBD1 or TRBD2 (6 bases each). This clonotype was obtained from a man between 18 and 35 years old who had mild COVID-19 (a few samples of this study predate the infection). Cell type and time point are not known. The sequenced sample was PBMCs or a T cell subset sorted from them (not recorded which). In DNA form, the CDR3 reads TGTGCCAGCAGTGAAGCGCGGAGGGTGGGACAAGATACGCAGTATTTT. Protein product: CASSEARRVGQDTQYF. Together with reference TRBV2 and TRBJ2-3, the CDR3 gives the full variable domain: EPEVTQTPSHQVTQMGQEVILRCVPISNHLYFYWYRQILGQKVEFLVSFYNNEISEKSEIFDDQFSVERPDGSNFTLKIRSTKLEDSAMYFCASSEARRVGQDTQYFGPGTRLTVL.